This TCR beta chain appears in the sequencing data of a study of beta chain features in type 1 diabetes (dated 2018 in TCRdb). In terms of the full investigation: No differences in mean age, gender distribution, total cell number or subset yield were found between patients and healthy donors. A total of 85 million to 140 million sorted cells were examined across all samples, and the number of cells per subset was strongly correlated with RNA yield. In the study, TCRB repertoires of sorted circulating CD4+ T cell subsets from recently diagnosed type 1 diabetes patients were compared with those of matched healthy donors. Regulatory and stem cell-like memory subsets were isolated from only 8 patients and 8 healthy donors, whereas naive and central memory subsets came from all 28 donors.

From each donor, a single peripheral blood sample of approximately 120 mL on average was drawn into heparinised tubes. A BD FACSAria II and a panel including CD45RO, CCR7, CD25, CD127, CD95 and CD27 were used to sort naive, central memory, regulatory and stem cell-like memory CD4+ T cells. A purity above 95% was achieved for all sorted populations. PBMCs were isolated immediately by Lymphoprep density gradient centrifugation and stained directly without culture. Samples were stained and sorted in pairs, with one healthy donor and one patient per experiment, so that batch effects were minimized. The paper as a whole reports these results and caveats: Naive, central memory and regulatory TCRB repertoires appeared to be more similar among patients than among healthy donors. Because small numbers of individuals were included in the HLA sub-analyses, any influence of HLA type on TCRB rearrangement was left unresolved. At VDJ recombination sites, type 1 diabetes patients had fewer insertions and more deleted nucleotides, which implies abnormalities in thymic rearrangement. A moderate but significant shortening of TCRB CDR3 length was observed in type 1 diabetes patients in all four CD4+ subsets. Shorter templates might have been favored by PCR, but patient and control samples were amplified and corrected together, so both groups would have been affected equally by any skew. Because cDNA was sequenced instead of genomic DNA, activated cells with high expression could be over-represented, although the groups did not differ in activation or CD3 levels.

V gives up 6 bases and J gives up 4 bases, and the segment between their germline ends measures 13 bases. CDR1 is given as MNHEY and CDR2 as SVGAGI, both from the germline V gene. The CDR3 runs 15 amino acids, cysteine and phenylalanine included. The retained sequence is limited to the CDR3, 45 bases, with the frame set at the first base. The entire isolated RNA was reverse transcribed using the High Capacity cDNA Reverse Transcription Kit, and thus expressed TCRB transcripts were sequenced. Naive, central memory and regulatory T cell samples underwent deep immunoSEQ sequencing, averaging approximately 3.5 million total reads per sample. Sorted cells were lysed in RLT buffer and RNA was extracted with DNase-treated RNeasy Micro or Mini kits, depending on cell number. Each cell subset was processed on its own to prevent cross-contamination, while patient and healthy donor samples were processed together. The immunoSEQ multiplex PCR was used to amplify TCRB sequences from cDNA, generating 87-bp fragments that spanned the CDR3 region. The amplicons were sequenced using the Illumina HiSeq platform. As for the authors' bioinformatics: PCR bias was computationally corrected using synthetic template baselines, reads within Hamming distance 2 were collapsed, and singletons that could not be merged were discarded. Reads were aligned against IMGT so that V, D and J genes, CDR3 length and insertions or deletions at six rearrangement sites could be assigned. Within each subset, clonotype counts were normalized to sorted cell number, after which true diversity and Gini coefficients were computed with the tcR R package. The overlap coefficient, calculated on TCRB nucleotide sequences, was used to quantify repertoire sharing. Out-of-frame TCRB sequences from naive cells were analyzed to stand in for the pre-selection repertoire. Sourced from immuneACCESS, this table was stored by TCRdb with only in-frame sequences that have V and J called. A share of the clones is absent; for the studies checked, an unresolved V gene accounts for under half, and the remainder has no known explanation. The V and J calls and the clone size are those of that table, but D and trimming were determined from the DNA. This sample holds about 700,000 clones; around 15% were observed only once. The ten top clones hold approximately 0.021% of the sample.

This clone has only a few counts. The antigen it recognizes is unknown. The record has no base qualities; no much larger clone is one base away. The sequence was collected from a man aged 18 to 29 with type 1 diabetes. The chain links TRBV6-5 with TRBJ2-6; the D gene is unclear. The specimen was naive CD4+ T cells from blood. The cell subset or site label here, explained by the study, means: true naive CD4+ T cells. CDR3 loop: CASSWALAGANVLTF. The DNA reads TGTGCCAGCAGCTGGGCCCTCGCCGGGGCCAACGTCCTGACTTTC.